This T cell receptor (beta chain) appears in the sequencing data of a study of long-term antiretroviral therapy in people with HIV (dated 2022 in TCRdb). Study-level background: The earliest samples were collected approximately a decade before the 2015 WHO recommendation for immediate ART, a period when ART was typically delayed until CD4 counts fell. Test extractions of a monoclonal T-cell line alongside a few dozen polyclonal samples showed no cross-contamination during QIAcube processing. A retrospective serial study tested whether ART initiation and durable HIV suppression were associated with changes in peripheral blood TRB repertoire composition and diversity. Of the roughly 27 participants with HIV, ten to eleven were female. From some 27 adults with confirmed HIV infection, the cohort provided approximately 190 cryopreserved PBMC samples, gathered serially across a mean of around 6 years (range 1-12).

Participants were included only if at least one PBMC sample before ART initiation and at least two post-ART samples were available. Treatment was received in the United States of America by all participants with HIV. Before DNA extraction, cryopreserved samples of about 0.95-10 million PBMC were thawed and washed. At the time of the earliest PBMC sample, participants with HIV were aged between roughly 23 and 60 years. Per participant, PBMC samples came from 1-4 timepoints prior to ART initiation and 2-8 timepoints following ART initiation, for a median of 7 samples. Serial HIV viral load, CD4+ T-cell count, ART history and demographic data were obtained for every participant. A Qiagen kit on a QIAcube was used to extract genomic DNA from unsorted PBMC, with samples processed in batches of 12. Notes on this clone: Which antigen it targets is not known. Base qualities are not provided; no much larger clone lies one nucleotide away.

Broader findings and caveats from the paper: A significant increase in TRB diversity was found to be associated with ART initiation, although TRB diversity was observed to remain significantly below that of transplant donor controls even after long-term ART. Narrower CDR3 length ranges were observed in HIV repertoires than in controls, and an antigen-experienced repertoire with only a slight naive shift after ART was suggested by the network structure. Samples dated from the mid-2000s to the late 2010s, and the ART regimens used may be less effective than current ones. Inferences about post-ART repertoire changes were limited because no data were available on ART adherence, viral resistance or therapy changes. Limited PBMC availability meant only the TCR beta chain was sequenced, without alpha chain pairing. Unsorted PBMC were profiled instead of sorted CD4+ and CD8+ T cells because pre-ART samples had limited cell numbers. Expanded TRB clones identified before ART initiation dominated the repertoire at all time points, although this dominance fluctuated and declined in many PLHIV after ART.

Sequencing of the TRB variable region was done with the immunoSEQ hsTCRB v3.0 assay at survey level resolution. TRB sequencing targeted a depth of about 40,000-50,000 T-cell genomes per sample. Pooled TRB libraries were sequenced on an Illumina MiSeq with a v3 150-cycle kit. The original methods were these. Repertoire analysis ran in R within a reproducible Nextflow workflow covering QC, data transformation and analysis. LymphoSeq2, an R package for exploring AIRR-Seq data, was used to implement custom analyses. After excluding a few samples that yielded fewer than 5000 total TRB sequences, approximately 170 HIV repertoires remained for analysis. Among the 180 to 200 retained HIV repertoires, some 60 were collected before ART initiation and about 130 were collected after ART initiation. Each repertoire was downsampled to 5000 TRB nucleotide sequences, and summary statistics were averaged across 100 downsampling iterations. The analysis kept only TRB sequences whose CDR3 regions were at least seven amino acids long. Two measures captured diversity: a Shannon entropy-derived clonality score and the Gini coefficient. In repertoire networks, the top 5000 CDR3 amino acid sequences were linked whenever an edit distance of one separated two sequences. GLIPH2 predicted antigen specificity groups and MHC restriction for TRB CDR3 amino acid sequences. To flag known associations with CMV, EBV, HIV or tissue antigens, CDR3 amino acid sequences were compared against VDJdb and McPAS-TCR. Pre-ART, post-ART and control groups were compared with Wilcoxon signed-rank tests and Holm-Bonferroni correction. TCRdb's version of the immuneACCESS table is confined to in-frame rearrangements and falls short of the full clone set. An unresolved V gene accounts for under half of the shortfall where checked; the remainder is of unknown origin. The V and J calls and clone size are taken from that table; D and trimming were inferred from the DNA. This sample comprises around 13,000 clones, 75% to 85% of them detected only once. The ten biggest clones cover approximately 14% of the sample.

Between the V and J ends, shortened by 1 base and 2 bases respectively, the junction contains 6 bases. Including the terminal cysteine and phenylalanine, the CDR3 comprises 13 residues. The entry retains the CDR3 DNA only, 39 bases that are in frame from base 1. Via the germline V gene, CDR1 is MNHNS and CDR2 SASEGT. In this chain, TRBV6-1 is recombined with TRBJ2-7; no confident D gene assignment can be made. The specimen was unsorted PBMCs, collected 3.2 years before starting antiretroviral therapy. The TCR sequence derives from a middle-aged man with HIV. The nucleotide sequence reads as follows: TGTGCCAGCAGTGAAGAGGCAGCCTACGAGCAGTACTTC. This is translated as CASSEEAAYEQYF.